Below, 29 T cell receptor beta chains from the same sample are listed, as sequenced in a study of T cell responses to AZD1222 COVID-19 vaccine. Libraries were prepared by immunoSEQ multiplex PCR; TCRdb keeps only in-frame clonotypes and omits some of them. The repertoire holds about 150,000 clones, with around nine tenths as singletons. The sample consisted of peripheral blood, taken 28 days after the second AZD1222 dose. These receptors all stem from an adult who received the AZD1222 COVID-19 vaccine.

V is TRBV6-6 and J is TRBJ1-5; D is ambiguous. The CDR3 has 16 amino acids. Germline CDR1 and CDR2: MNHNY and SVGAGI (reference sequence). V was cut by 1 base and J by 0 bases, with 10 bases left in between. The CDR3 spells CASSYFGPNSNQPQHF. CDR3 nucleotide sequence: TGTGCCAGCAGTTACTTTGGCCCAAATAGCAATCAGCCCCAGCATTTT.

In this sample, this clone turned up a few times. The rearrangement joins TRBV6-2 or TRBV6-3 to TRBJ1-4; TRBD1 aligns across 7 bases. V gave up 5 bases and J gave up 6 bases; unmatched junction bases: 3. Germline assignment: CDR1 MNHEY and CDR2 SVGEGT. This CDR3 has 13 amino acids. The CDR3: CASSGDSHEKLFF. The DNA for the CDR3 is TGTGCCAGCAGTGGGGACAGCCATGAAAAACTGTTTTTT.

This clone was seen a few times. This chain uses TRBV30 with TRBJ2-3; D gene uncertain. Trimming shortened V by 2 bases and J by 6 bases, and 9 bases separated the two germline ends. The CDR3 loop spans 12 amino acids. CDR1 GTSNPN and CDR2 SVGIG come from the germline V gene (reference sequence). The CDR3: CAWSLTYDTQYF. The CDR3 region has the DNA TGTGCCTGGAGTCTCACCTACGATACGCAGTATTTT.

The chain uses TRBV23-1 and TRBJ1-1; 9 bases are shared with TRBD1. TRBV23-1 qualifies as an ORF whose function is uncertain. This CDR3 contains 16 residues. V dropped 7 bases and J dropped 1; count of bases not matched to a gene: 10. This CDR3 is CASTPGQGESNTEAFF. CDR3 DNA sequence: TGCGCCAGCACCCCGGGACAGGGAGAATCGAACACTGAAGCTTTCTTT.

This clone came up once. CDR3 DNA: TGTGCCAGCAGTTTTCCGGAACTACAGGACCGGCAAGACAATAATGAAAAACTGTTTTTT. Protein: CASSFPELQDRQDNNEKLFF. The chain recombines TRBV28 with TRBJ1-4, with D possibly TRBD1 on 5 matching bases. The germline CDR1 and CDR2 sequences are MDHEN and SYDVKM. The length of the CDR3 is 20 residues. V gave up 3 bases and J gave up 4 bases, with 27 bases separating them.

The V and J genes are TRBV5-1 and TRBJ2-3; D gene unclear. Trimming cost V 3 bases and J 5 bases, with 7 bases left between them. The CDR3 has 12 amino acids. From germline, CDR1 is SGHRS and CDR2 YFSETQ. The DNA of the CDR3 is TGCGCCAGCAGCTCAAACCTAGATACGCAGTATTTT. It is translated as CASSSNLDTQYF.

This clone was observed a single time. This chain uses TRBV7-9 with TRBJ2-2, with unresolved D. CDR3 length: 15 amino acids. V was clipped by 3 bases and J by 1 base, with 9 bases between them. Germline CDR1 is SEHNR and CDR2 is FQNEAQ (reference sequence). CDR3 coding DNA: TGTGCCAGCAGCTTCCCCAGAGGGAACACCGGGGAGCTGTTTTTT. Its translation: CASSFPRGNTGELFF.

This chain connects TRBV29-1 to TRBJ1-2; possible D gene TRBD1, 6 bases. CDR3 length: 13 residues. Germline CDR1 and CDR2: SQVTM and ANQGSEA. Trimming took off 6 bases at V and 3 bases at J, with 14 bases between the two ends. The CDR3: CSVPDRAYYGYTF. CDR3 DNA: TGCAGCGTCCCGGACAGAGCTTACTATGGCTACACCTTC.

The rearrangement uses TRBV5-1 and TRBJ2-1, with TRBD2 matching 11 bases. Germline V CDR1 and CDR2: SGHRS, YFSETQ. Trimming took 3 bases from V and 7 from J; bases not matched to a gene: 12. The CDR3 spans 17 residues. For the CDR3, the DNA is TGCGCCAGCAGCTCACGAACTGGGGCTAGCGGGGGGAATGAGCAGTTCTTC. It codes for CASSSRTGASGGNEQFF.

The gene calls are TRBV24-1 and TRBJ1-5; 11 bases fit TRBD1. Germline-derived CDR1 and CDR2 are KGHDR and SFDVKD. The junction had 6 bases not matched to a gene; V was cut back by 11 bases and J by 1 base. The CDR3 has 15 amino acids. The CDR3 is CANGQGADSNQPQHF. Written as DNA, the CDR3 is TGTGCCAACGGACAGGGGGCGGACAGCAATCAGCCCCAGCATTTT.

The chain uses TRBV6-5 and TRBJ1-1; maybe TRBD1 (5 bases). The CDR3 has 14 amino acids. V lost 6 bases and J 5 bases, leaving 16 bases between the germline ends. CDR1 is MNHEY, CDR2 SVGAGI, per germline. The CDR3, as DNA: TGTGCCAGCAGCCGCAGGGCAGGGAGGACTGAAGCTTTCTTT. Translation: CASSRRAGRTEAFF.

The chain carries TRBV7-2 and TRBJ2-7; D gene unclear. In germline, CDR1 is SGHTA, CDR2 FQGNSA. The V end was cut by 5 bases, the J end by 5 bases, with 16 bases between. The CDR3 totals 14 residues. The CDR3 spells CASSPMGRVDEQYF. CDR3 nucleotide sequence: TGTGCCAGCAGCCCCATGGGAAGGGTCGACGAGCAGTACTTC.

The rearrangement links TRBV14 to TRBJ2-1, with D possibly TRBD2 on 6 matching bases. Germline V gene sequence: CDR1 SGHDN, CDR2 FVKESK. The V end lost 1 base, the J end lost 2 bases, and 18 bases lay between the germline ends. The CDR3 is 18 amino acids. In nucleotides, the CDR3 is TGTGCCAGCAGCCAAGGGGGGGTGTGGGGAACCGCCTACAATGAGCAGTTCTTC. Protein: CASSQGGVWGTAYNEQFF.

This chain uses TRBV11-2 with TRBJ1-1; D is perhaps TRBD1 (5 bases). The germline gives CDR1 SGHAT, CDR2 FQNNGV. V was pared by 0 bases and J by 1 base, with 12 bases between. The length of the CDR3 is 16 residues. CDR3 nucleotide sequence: TGTGCCAGCAGCTTAGATAGAGGGACTTGGAACACTGAAGCTTTCTTT. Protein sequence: CASSLDRGTWNTEAFF. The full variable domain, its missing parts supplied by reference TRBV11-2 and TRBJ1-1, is EAGVAQSPRYKIIEKRQSVAFWCNPISGHATLYWYQQILGQGPKLLIQFQNNGVVDDSQLPKDRFSAERLKGVDSTLKIQPAKLEDSAVYLCASSLDRGTWNTEAFFGQGTRLTVV.

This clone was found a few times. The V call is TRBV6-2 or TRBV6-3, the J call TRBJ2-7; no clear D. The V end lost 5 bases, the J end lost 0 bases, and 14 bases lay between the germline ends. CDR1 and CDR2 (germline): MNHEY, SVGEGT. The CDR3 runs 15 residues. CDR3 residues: CASSGRTVSSYEQYF. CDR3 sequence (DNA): TGTGCCAGCAGTGGACGGACCGTGAGCTCCTACGAGCAGTACTTC.

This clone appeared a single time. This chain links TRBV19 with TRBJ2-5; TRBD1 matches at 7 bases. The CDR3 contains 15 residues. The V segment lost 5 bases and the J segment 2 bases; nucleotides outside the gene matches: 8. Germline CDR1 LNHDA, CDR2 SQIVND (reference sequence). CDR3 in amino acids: CASSQGGSGQETQYF. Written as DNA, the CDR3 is TGTGCCAGTAGTCAAGGGGGCTCGGGTCAAGAGACCCAGTACTTC.

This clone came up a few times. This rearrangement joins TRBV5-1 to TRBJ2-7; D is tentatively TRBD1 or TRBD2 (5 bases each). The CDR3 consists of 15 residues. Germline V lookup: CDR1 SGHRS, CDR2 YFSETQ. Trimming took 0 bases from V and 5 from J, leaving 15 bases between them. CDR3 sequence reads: CASSLADGAGNEQYF. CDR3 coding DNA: TGCGCCAGCAGCTTGGCCGACGGGGCAGGGAACGAGCAGTACTTC.

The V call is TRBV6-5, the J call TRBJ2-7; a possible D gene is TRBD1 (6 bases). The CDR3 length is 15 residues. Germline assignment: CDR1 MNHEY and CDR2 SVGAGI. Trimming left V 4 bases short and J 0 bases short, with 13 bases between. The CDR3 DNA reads TGTGCCAGCAGTTGGACAGTTTTGAGCTCCTACGAGCAGTACTTC. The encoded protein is CASSWTVLSSYEQYF.

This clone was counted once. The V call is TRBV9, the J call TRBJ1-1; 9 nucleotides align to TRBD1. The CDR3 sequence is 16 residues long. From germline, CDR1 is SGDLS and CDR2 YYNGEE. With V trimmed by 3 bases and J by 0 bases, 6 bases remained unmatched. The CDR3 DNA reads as TGTGCCAGCAGCGCACCGGGACAGGGTATGAACACTGAAGCTTTCTTT. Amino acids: CASSAPGQGMNTEAFF. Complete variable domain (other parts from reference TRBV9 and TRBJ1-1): DSGVTQTPKHLITATGQRVTLRCSPRSGDLSVYWYQQSLDQGLQFLIQYYNGEERAKGNILERFSAQQFPDLHSELNLSSLELGDSALYFCASSAPGQGMNTEAFFGQGTRLTVV.

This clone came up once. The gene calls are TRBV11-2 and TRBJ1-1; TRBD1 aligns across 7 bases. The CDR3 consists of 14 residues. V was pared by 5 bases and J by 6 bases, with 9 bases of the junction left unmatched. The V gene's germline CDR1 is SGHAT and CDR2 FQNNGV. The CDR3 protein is CASSLFDRASEAFF. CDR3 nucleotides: TGTGCCAGCAGCCTATTCGACAGGGCTTCTGAAGCTTTCTTT. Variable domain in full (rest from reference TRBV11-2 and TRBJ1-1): EAGVAQSPRYKIIEKRQSVAFWCNPISGHATLYWYQQILGQGPKLLIQFQNNGVVDDSQLPKDRFSAERLKGVDSTLKIQPAKLEDSAVYLCASSLFDRASEAFFGQGTRLTVV.

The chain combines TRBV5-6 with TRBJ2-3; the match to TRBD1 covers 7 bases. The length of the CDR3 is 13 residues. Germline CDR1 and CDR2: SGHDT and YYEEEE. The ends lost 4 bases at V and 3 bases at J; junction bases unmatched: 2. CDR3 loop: CASSRTGTDTQYF. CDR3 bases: TGTGCCAGCAGCCGGACAGGTACAGATACGCAGTATTTT.

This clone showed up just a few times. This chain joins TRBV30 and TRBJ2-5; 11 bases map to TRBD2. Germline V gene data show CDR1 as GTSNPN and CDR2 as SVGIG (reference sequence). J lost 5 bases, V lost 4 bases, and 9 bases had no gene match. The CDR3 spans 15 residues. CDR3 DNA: TGTGCCTGGAACAGACTAGCGGGAAGTGCGGAGACCCAGTACTTC. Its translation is CAWNRLAGSAETQYF.

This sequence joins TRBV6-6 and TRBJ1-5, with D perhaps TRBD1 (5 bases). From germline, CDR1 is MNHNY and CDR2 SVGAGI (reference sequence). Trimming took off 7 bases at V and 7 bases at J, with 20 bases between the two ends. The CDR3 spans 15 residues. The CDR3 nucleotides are TGTGCCAGCACCCCCGACCCAGGGCATGGACAGCCCCAGCATTTT. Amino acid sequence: CASTPDPGHGQPQHF.

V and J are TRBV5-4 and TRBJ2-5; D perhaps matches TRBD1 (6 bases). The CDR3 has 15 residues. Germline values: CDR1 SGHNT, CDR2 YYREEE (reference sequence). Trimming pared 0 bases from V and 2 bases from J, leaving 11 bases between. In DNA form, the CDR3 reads TGTGCCAGCAGCTTGGTGGGGGCGGGTCAAGAGACCCAGTACTTC. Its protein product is CASSLVGAGQETQYF. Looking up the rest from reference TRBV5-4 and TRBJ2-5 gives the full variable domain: ETGVTQSPTHLIKTRGQQVTLRCSSQSGHNTVSWYQQALGQGPQFIFQYYREEENGRGNFPPRFSGLQFPNYSSELNVNALELDDSALYLCASSLVGAGQETQYFGPGTRLLVL.

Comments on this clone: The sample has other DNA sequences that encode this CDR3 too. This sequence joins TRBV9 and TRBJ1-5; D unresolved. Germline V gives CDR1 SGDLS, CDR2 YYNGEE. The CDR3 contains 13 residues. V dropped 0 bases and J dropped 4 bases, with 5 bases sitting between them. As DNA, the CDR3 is TGTGCCAGCAGCGTAGGGGTAAATCAGCCCCAGCATTTT. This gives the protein CASSVGVNQPQHF.

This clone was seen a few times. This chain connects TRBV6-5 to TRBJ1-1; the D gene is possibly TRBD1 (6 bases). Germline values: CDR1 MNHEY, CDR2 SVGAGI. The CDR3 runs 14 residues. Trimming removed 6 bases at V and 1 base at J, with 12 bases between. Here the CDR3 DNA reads TGTGCCAGCAGACCCGCACAGGGGAACACTGAAGCTTTCTTT. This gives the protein CASRPAQGNTEAFF.

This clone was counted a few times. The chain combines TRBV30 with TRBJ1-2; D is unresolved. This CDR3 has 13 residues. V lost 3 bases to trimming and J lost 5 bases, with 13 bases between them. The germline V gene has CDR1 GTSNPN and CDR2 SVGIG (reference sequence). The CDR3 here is CAWRSPGYYGYTF. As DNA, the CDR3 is TGTGCCTGGAGGTCCCCGGGGTATTATGGCTACACCTTC.

CDR3 loop: CASSFSAATDYGYTF. The CDR3 bases are TGTGCCAGCAGTTTTTCGGCAGCGACGGACTATGGCTACACCTTC. This chain joins TRBV5-4 and TRBJ1-2; D gene uncertain. Germline-derived CDR1 and CDR2 are SGHNT and YYREEE (reference sequence). V was pared by 5 bases and J by 3 bases, with 17 bases between. The length of the CDR3 is 15 residues.

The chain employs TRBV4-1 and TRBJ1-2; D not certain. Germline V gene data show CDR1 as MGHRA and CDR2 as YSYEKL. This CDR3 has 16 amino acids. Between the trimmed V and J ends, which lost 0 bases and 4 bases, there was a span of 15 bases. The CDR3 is CASSQDRWELAYGYTF. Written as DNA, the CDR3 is TGCGCCAGCAGCCAAGACCGCTGGGAATTGGCCTATGGCTACACCTTC.